The 23 T cell receptor beta chains given below trace back to one sample, sequenced in a study of human T cells and chemical hapten exposure. TCRdb ran MiXCR on the RACE reads and lists one entry per CDR3 protein. The repertoire holds just under 350,000 distinct CDR3 sequences, with approximately 6.9% as singletons. Indicated time point: patch test 1, 2 weeks after DPC sensitization. The treatment is: therapeutic diphenylcyclopropenone sensitization with weekly scalp DPC. The sample was whole blood, taken in connection with sensitization to the hapten diphenylcyclopropenone (DPC). All receptors derive from a young woman with alopecia areata. Some clones in this sample may be carry-over from other donors' samples.

This clonotype was seen only a few times. The chain has TRBV29-1 and TRBJ1-2; D perhaps matches TRBD1 (5 bases). Germline CDR1 is SQVTM and CDR2 is ANQGSEA. Trimming removed 6 bases from V and 3 bases from J, with 20 bases in between. The CDR3 has 15 residues. CDR3 DNA sequence: TGCAGCGTACCTCATGAGACAGAAGGTGACTATGGCTACACCTTC. As protein: CSVPHETEGDYGYTF.

This clonotype was seen a handful of times. The rearrangement joins TRBV12-3 or TRBV12-4 to TRBJ2-1; tentatively, D is TRBD2 (5 bases). The V end lost 5 bases, the J end lost 3 bases, and 20 bases lay between the germline ends. This CDR3 contains 17 residues. The CDR3 bases are TGTGCCAGCAGTCCCCCCACCTCGGGGTCTAACTACAATGAGCAGTTCTTC. Protein: CASSPPTSGSNYNEQFF.

The chain carries TRBV7-9 and TRBJ2-3; D is perhaps TRBD1 (5 bases). The V end was cut by 1 base, the J end by 2 bases, with 19 bases between. Germline-derived CDR1 and CDR2 are SEHNR and FQNEAQ (reference sequence). The CDR3 has 18 amino acids. CDR3 region: CASSLDPRTRVDTDTQYF. The DNA for the CDR3 is TGTGCCAGCAGCTTAGACCCGAGAACCAGGGTAGACACAGATACGCAGTATTTT.

The chain has TRBV29-1 and TRBJ2-2; the D gene is possibly TRBD1 (6 bases). The CDR3 has 19 residues. V lost 4 bases to trimming and J lost 3 bases, with 27 bases between them. In germline, CDR1 is SQVTM, CDR2 ANQGSEA. The CDR3 protein is CSVVVRGDKGDVDTGELFF. DNA of the CDR3: TGCAGCGTTGTAGTTAGAGGGGATAAGGGGGACGTTGACACCGGGGAGCTGTTTTTT.

The chain employs TRBV5-6 and TRBJ1-1; unclear D gene. The germline V gene encodes CDR1 SGHDT and CDR2 YYEEEE. This CDR3 is 12 amino acids long. With 5 bases removed from V and 10 bases from J, the gap between germline ends came to 15 bases. The CDR3: CASRYRGQRAFF. CDR3 DNA sequence: TGTGCCAGCAGGTACCGCGGCCAGCGAGCTTTCTTT. The variable domain in full, completed from reference TRBV5-6 and TRBJ1-1, reads DAGVTQSPTHLIKTRGQQVTLRCSPKSGHDTVSWYQQALGQGPQFIFQYYEEEERQRGNFPDRFSGHQFPNYSSELNVNALLLGDSALYLCASRYRGQRAFFGQGTRLTVV.

This clonotype was counted ten times or more. The V and J genes are TRBV4-3 and TRBJ2-3, with a possible D match to TRBD2 (6 bases). Germline assignment: CDR1 LGHNA and CDR2 YSLEER. The length of the CDR3 is 15 residues. V was pared by 0 bases and J by 5 bases, with 12 bases between. CDR3 sequence: CASSQDSGGVDTQYF. The CDR3 bases are TGCGCCAGCAGCCAAGATAGCGGAGGGGTAGATACGCAGTATTTT.

This clonotype has a handful of counts. This chain joins TRBV10-3 and TRBJ2-7; D is uncertain. V was pared by 3 bases and J by 2 bases, with 8 bases between. This CDR3 is built from 13 residues. Germline lookup yields CDR1 ENHRY and CDR2 SYGVKD. The CDR3 is CAISDQEPYEQYF. In DNA, the CDR3 is TGTGCCATCAGTGATCAGGAACCCTACGAGCAGTACTTC.

This clonotype was counted between two and nine times. This chain joins TRBV5-1 and TRBJ2-3, with D maybe TRBD1 (5 bases). V dropped 1 base and J dropped 1 base, with 7 bases sitting between them. The CDR3 totals 14 residues. Germline-derived CDR1 and CDR2 are SGHRS and YFSETQ. CDR3 amino acids: CASSLTTGTDTQYF. Here the CDR3 DNA reads TGCGCCAGCAGCTTGACGACAGGCACAGATACGCAGTATTTT.

This clonotype was seen many times. V gene TRBV20-1 combines with J gene TRBJ1-1; the D gene is possibly TRBD1 (6 bases). The CDR3 runs to 12 residues. Between the trimmed V and J ends, which lost 5 bases and 6 bases, there was a span of 13 bases. The germline V gene encodes CDR1 DFQATT and CDR2 SNEGSKA (reference sequence). The CDR3 loop is CSAALDRPEAFF. For the CDR3, the DNA is TGCAGTGCTGCTCTGGACAGACCTGAAGCTTTCTTT.

The rearrangement uses TRBV20-1 and TRBJ2-3; no clear D gene. V dropped 7 bases and J dropped 2 bases, with 10 bases sitting between them. The CDR3 runs 12 residues. Germline V gene sequence: CDR1 DFQATT, CDR2 SNEGSKA (reference sequence). CDR3 sequence: CSVPDDTDTQYF. The CDR3 bases are TGCAGTGTTCCGGACGACACAGATACGCAGTATTTT.

This rearrangement joins TRBV20-1 to TRBJ2-1; D is perhaps TRBD1 (8 bases). The CDR3 spans 16 residues. V lost 2 bases and J lost 0, with 14 bases in between. CDR1 is DFQATT and CDR2 is SNEGSKA in the germline V gene (reference sequence). CDR3 residues: CSARHRGGPSYNEQFF. Written as DNA, the CDR3 is TGCAGTGCTAGACACAGGGGGGGGCCCTCCTACAATGAGCAGTTCTTC.

The rearrangement uses TRBV5-1 and TRBJ2-7; the match to TRBD2 covers 8 bases. The CDR3 contains 14 residues. Germline V gene data show CDR1 as SGHRS and CDR2 as YFSETQ. Trimming took 4 bases from V and 3 from J; bases not matched to a gene: 6. CDR3 DNA sequence: TGCGCCAGCAGCATTTGGAGCGGGGGCTACGAGCAGTACTTC. It translates to CASSIWSGGYEQYF.

In its sample, this clonotype was seen a few times. The rearrangement joins TRBV6-6 to TRBJ2-3; TRBD2 matches at 9 bases. The CDR3 is 15 residues long. V lost 6 bases and J lost 4; bases outside the gene matches: 8. Germline V gives CDR1 MNHNY, CDR2 SVGAGI (reference sequence). The CDR3: CASSNPGLAADTQYF. The DNA for the CDR3 is TGTGCCAGCAGCAATCCGGGACTAGCCGCAGATACGCAGTATTTT.

There are a few counts of this clonotype. The chain has TRBV3-1 and TRBJ2-1; TRBD2 matches at 8 bases. The CDR3 has 14 amino acids. V dropped 4 bases and J dropped 3; count of bases not matched to a gene: 2. CDR1 is LGHDT and CDR2 is YNNKEL in the germline V gene (reference sequence). The CDR3 DNA sequence: TGTGCCAGCAGCCCCGGGAGGGGCTACAATGAGCAGTTCTTC. Translated, it gives CASSPGRGYNEQFF.

This clonotype was seen at least ten times. A junction boundary mismatches the germline segment, possibly from a read error. This chain links TRBV7-3 with TRBJ2-1; 15 nucleotides agree with TRBD2. The germline V gene encodes CDR1 SGHTA and CDR2 FQGTGA. The CDR3 extends over 15 amino acids. CDR3 bases: TGCGCCAGCAGCCTAGGACTAGCGGGGGGGAATGAGCAGTTCTTC. This encodes CASSLGLAGGNEQFF.

The chain employs TRBV6-5 and TRBJ2-3; a weak D match, TRBD2 (6 bases). The CDR3 contains 16 residues. Per germline, CDR1 MNHEY and CDR2 SVGAGI. The V end was cut by 10 bases, the J end by 4 bases, with 24 bases between. The CDR3 bases are TGTGCCACCACGCGGTTTGCCGGGGGTAGGGCAGATACGCAGTATTTT. It codes for CATTRFAGGRADTQYF.

This clonotype was detected many times. The chain is built from TRBV5-5 and TRBJ2-5; D assignment may be TRBD1 or TRBD2 (5 bases each). CDR3 length equals 14 residues. V lost 4 bases, J lost 5 bases, and 15 bases lay in between. Germline V gene sequence: CDR1 SGHKS, CDR2 YYEKEE (reference sequence). This CDR3 is CASSRRDAGETQYF. For the CDR3, the DNA is TGTGCCAGCAGCCGACGGGACGCCGGGGAGACCCAGTACTTC. Full variable domain (remainder filled in from reference TRBV5-5 and TRBJ2-5): DAGVTQSPTHLIKTRGQQVTLRCSPISGHKSVSWYQQVLGQGPQFIFQYYEKEERGRGNFPDRFSARQFPNYSSELNVNALLLGDSALYLCASSRRDAGETQYFGPGTRLLVL.

This clonotype was recorded a few times. V usage is TRBV7-9 and J usage is TRBJ1-2; D not resolved. Trimming took 0 bases from V and 0 from J, leaving 5 bases between them. Germline CDR1 SEHNR, CDR2 FQNEAQ (reference sequence). CDR3 length equals 14 residues. Here the CDR3 reads CASSLAGPNYGYTF. DNA for the CDR3: TGTGCCAGCAGCTTAGCCGGCCCTAACTATGGCTACACCTTC.

Ten or more counts support this clonotype. This chain links TRBV10-3 with TRBJ2-7, with 10 bases matching TRBD1. This CDR3 is built from 17 residues. After removal of 6 bases from V and 3 bases from J, the junction contained 14 bases not matched to a gene. Germline V gives CDR1 ENHRY, CDR2 SYGVKD. The chain's CDR3 is CAIRSGTGARRGYEQYF. The CDR3 nucleotides are TGTGCCATCAGGTCTGGGACAGGGGCCCGCCGAGGCTACGAGCAGTACTTC.

This clonotype is classed as hyperexpanded. This CDR3 reads CASSQEDEGGPKNIQYF. DNA for the CDR3: TGCGCCAGCAGCCAAGAGGATGAGGGGGGGCCAAAAAACATTCAGTACTTC. V is TRBV4-3 and J is TRBJ2-4, with TRBD2 as a possible D gene (7 bases). Germline lookup yields CDR1 LGHNA and CDR2 YSLEER. The CDR3 covers 17 residues. V shed 0 bases and J shed 4 bases, with 16 bases lying between them.

At least ten counts were recorded for this clonotype. The chain has TRBV2 and TRBJ2-5, with D perhaps matching TRBD2 (6 bases). The V end lost 5 bases, the J end lost 1 base, and 14 bases lay between the germline ends. Germline V gene data show CDR1 as SNHLY and CDR2 as FYNNEI. The CDR3 has 15 amino acids. DNA for the CDR3: TGTGCCAGCAGTCCTACTAGCTGGGGCCAAGAGACCCAGTACTTC. Protein: CASSPTSWGQETQYF.

This clonotype was seen more than once but under ten times. This chain connects TRBV3-1 to TRBJ2-3; 10 nucleotides align to TRBD2. This CDR3 region has 16 residues. The germline CDR1 and CDR2 sequences are LGHDT and YNNKEL (reference sequence). J lost 2 bases, V lost 5 bases, and 7 bases had no gene match. For the CDR3, the DNA is TGTGCCAGCAGCGCCCCTAGCGGGGGCGACACAGATACGCAGTATTTT. Its protein product is CASSAPSGGDTDTQYF.

CDR3 sequence reads: CASSSSGTSLDEQFF. CDR3 nucleotides: TGTGCCAGCAGCTCATCCGGGACTAGCTTGGATGAGCAGTTCTTC. The genes are TRBV7-2 and TRBJ2-1; 9 positions match TRBD2. This CDR3 has 15 residues. Germline loops: CDR1 SGHTA, CDR2 FQGNSA. The J segment lost 8 bases and the V segment lost 4 bases, leaving 9 bases of the junction unmatched.